The text below deals with one T cell receptor (beta chain). Many counts were recorded for this clonotype. What antigen it recognizes has not been identified. Qualities for individual bases were not recorded, and no much larger clone is one base off. Patients with uncontrolled infections, other autoimmune diseases, pregnancy or lactation were excluded. Diagnoses were established on the basis of clinical symptoms, serum thyroxine and TRAb, thyroid ultrasound, and orbital computed tomography. Trizol reagent was used to extract total RNA, and RNA quality was then checked on an Agilent 2100 Bioanalyzer. Amplification of TCR beta CDR3 regions was carried out from RNA transcripts. The first round of RT-PCR for the TCR CDR3 was performed with the HTBI primer set and the Qiagen OneStep RT-PCR kit. Libraries were constructed in a second round of multiplex PCR, after which size selection and purification were carried out. Libraries were sequenced paired-end with 100 bp reads on an Illumina HiSeq2000. Regarding the original processing steps: SOAPnuke was used to process the raw data, throwing out any read that contained adapters or uncalled bases, had a mean Phred below 15, or lacked an exact constant-primer or identifier match. COPE v1.2.5 was used to merge the high-quality paired reads, and each unique nucleotide sequence was defined as a clonotype. MiTCR v1.1 was used to align clonotypes to the IMGT TRBV, TRBD and TRBJ reference segments. The analysis included only V-J combinations with a frequency above 0.0001, which together covered around 99% of the repertoires. The TCS score was defined as the ratio of F50 (clonal expansion) to E x V (chaos), calculated using BLOSUM62-based TCRdist between CDR3 peptides within each V-J. Welch's t-statistics and random forest reduced roughly 500 V-J features to 10 to 15, which were used in a naive Bayes classifier (R e1071). The Morisita-Horn index was used to measure how similar the thyroid and blood repertoires were. TCRdb passed the public sequencing reads through fastp at Q25 and MiXCR, retaining productive beta sequences. For every CDR3 protein sequence, its rows merge into one entry that carries the most common genes and DNA. These V and J calls derive from TCRdb rather than the authors' analysis. This sample is represented by about 570,000 distinct CDR3 sequences; 35% to 55% of them were singletons. The ten biggest clones cover about 20% of the sample.

This sample was included in a study of T cells in Graves' hyperthyroidism and ophthalmopathy (dated by TCRdb to the late 2010s). General notes on the study: TCR V-J signatures able to tell the groups apart were searched for in a discovery cohort of about a hundred patients, of whom around 43 had Graves' ophthalmopathy and 55 to 60 had stable Graves' hyperthyroidism. In roughly six Graves' hyperthyroidism patients, the study also compared T-cell repertoires from thyroid tissue with T-cell repertoires from blood. An independent validation cohort of about 20 hyperthyroidism patients and 17 patients who later progressed to ophthalmopathy tested prospective prediction of ophthalmopathy. For training and testing, the 100 or so patients in the discovery cohort were randomly divided in a 7:3 ratio. The paper describes TCR Vbeta CDR3 sequencing of 135 peripheral blood samples, made up of fewer than 50 ophthalmopathy patients, around 78 hyperthyroidism patients and 17 progressor patients. After blood sampling, hyperthyroidism patients were treated with methimazole at a starting dose of 30 mg daily, and ophthalmopathy patients were treated with high-dose intravenous methylprednisolone. The paper as a whole reports these results and caveats: In validation, progression to ophthalmopathy was predicted by the model with 70.59% sensitivity and nearly 75% specificity, a median of about 6 months before onset. Most expanded thyroid clonotypes (frequency above 0.001) were also detected in blood, a finding suggesting that blood repertoires may reflect thyroid immune responses. A model built on a 13 V-J signature distinguished ophthalmopathy from stable hyperthyroidism, reaching 85% to 90% sensitivity and about 81% specificity in cross-validation and 80%/75% in testing. Sample size was not statistically predetermined, and blinding of investigators to group allocation was not performed.

The CDR3, cysteine through phenylalanine, is 12 amino acids long. CDR3 DNA is the only sequence kept; it has 36 bases, read in frame from the first base. Trimming takes 1 base from V and 5 bases from J, and the germline ends sit 7 bases apart. Reading the germline V gene gives CDR1 SGHDT and CDR2 YYEEEE. This clonotype was obtained from an adult woman with Graves' disease, either hyperthyroidism or ophthalmopathy (not recorded which). The chain was built from TRBV5-6 and TRBJ2-7; too little of a D gene remains to name it. The source material was peripheral blood or thyroid tissue (not recorded which). In nucleotide form, the sequence is TGTGCCAGCAGCTTGTTCCGGCACGAGCAGTACTTC. Translated, it gives CASSLFRHEQYF.